Sequencing of this T cell receptor beta chain was carried out in a study of CD8+ T cells in alopecia areata. The treatment is: oral pan-JAK inhibitor, 5-10 mg twice daily. Sampling of alopecia areata patients yielded lesional scalp punch biopsies as well as peripheral blood. cDNA prepared by RNA extraction and subsequent reverse transcription served as the template for sequencing. Using immunoSEQ multiplex PCR, the repertoire was profiled, and TCRdb retains in-frame clones only, with some absent. The table has about 220,000 clones, about 58% seen once. The CDR3 extends over 13 amino acids. Germline CDR1 and CDR2: SGHTA and FQGTGA. Trimming cost V 1 base and J 2 bases, with 4 bases left between them.

This chain joins TRBV7-3 and TRBJ2-3; unclear D gene. Sample: CD4+ T cells sorted from blood, taken at week 4, from a patient treated with tofacitinib. This TCR derives from a human donor with alopecia areata. The CDR3 region is CASSLNPTDTQYF. CDR3 in DNA: TGTGCCAGCAGCTTAAATCCCACAGATACGCAGTATTTT. The full variable domain, rest sourced from reference TRBV7-3 and TRBJ2-3, is GAGVSQTPSNKVTEKGKYVELRCDPISGHTALYWYRQSLGQGPEFLIYFQGTGAADDSGLPNDRFFAVRPEGSVSTLKIQRTERGDSAVYLCASSLNPTDTQYFGPGTRLTVL.